This section outlines one T cell receptor (beta chain) sequence together with its context. Assay: immunoSEQ multiplex PCR; the TCRdb copy retains only in-frame clones and omits some. The top ten clones hold 7.3% of a sample with tens of thousands of clones, 91% of them seen once. This specimen comes from a study of blood T cell repertoires in COVID-19. Overall study context: Spain, Italy and the United States supplied samples that represented acute and convalescent COVID-19. From T cells, B-cell-depleted T cells, or PBMCs came the material, which was cDNA or gDNA.

The CDR3 length is 15 residues. The V segment lost 5 bases and the J segment 5 bases; nucleotides outside the gene matches: 9. Germline V gene sequence: CDR1 SEHNR, CDR2 FQNEAQ (reference sequence). The clonotype originates from a middle-aged man with COVID-19, enrolled during active disease. The chain couples TRBV7-9 to TRBJ1-1, with 9 positions matching TRBD1. The sample taken for sequencing was peripheral blood. The DNA of the CDR3 is TGTGCCAGCAGCACTCACAGGGGGCGGTCTACTGAAGCTTTCTTT. Protein: CASSTHRGRSTEAFF.